Listed below are T cell receptor beta chains from one sample, sequenced in a study of T cell changes during pregnancy in multiple sclerosis. The protocol was immunoSEQ multiplex PCR, while the TCRdb copy is restricted to in-frame clones and leaves out a portion. The sample contains fewer than 110,000 clones, roughly nine tenths of which appear only once. The sample here was peripheral blood, taken after pregnancy. The receptor set was obtained from a female donor with multiple sclerosis, enrolled in a pregnancy study. The CDR3 runs from the conserved cysteine through the conserved F or W. D genes are given only for firm matches. Not all rows give a size; the values are once, few, many and, for expanded clones, a class.

clone_size | d_call | j_call | v_call | cdr3_aa | cdr3_nt
- | - | TRBJ2-5 | TRBV5-1 | CASSLDRVYETQYF | TGCGCCAGCAGCTTGGACAGGGTGTACGAGACCCAGTACTTC
- | - | TRBJ2-1 | TRBV10-1 | CASRNQVNEQFF | TGCGCCAGCAGGAACCAGGTCAATGAGCAGTTCTTC
- | TRBD2 | TRBJ2-7 | TRBV7-7 | CASSYGTMDEQYF | TGTGCCAGCAGCTACGGGACTATGGACGAGCAGTACTTC
- | TRBD1 | TRBJ2-3 | TRBV28 | CASSPLTGENSDTQYF | TGTGCCAGCAGTCCCCTGACAGGGGAGAATTCAGATACGCAGTATTTT
- | - | TRBJ1-5 | TRBV25-1 | CASLTRGQLDNQPQHF | TGTGCCAGTTTGACCCGAGGACAGTTGGACAATCAGCCCCAGCATTTT
- | - | TRBJ1-1 | TRBV29-1 | CSASEGMNTEAFF | TGCAGCGCCTCGGAGGGAATGAACACTGAAGCTTTCTTT
- | TRBD1 | TRBJ1-1 | TRBV29-1 | CSVGGDSSNTEAFF | TGCAGCGTTGGGGGGGACAGTTCAAACACTGAAGCTTTCTTT
few | TRBD1 | TRBJ1-4 | TRBV6-1 | CASSEGGQVNEKLFF | TGTGCCAGCAGTGAAGGAGGACAGGTTAATGAAAAACTGTTTTTT
- | TRBD1 | TRBJ1-5 | TRBV7-9 | CASSHEGQGLSNQPQHF | TGTGCCAGCAGTCATGAAGGACAGGGGTTGTCCAATCAGCCCCAGCATTTT
- | - | TRBJ2-3 | TRBV27 | CASSLRWGGTDTQYF | TGTGCCAGCAGTCTACGGTGGGGGGGCACAGATACGCAGTATTTT
- | - | TRBJ1-1 | TRBV5-1 | CASSLWGGSATEAFF | TGCGCCAGCAGCCTATGGGGGGGATCGGCCACTGAAGCTTTCTTT
- | TRBD2 | TRBJ2-3 | TRBV7-2 | CASSPRSGGAADTQYF | TGTGCCAGCAGTCCTAGAAGCGGGGGGGCGGCAGATACGCAGTATTTT
- | TRBD1 | TRBJ2-3 | TRBV29-1 | CSGAGQVMFGATDTQYF | TGCAGCGGGGCGGGACAGGTCATGTTCGGCGCCACAGATACGCAGTATTTT
- | - | TRBJ1-5 | TRBV28 | CASSATDQPQHF | TGTGCCAGCAGTGCCACGGATCAGCCCCAGCATTTT
- | TRBD1 | TRBJ1-2 | TRBV29-1 | CSVAGQGPIGYTF | TGCAGCGTTGCGGGACAGGGTCCTATCGGCTACACCTTC
- | - | TRBJ1-4 | TRBV5-6 | CASSKTQGGEKLFF | TGTGCCAGCAGCAAGACCCAGGGAGGAGAAAAACTGTTTTTT
- | - | TRBJ2-7 | TRBV19 | CASSSFLQGAGGSYEQYF | TGTGCCAGTAGCTCATTTTTACAGGGGGCGGGAGGAAGCTACGAGCAGTACTTC
- | TRBD2 | TRBJ2-5 | TRBV7-3 | CASSPGTSGSLWETQYF | TGTGCCAGCAGTCCCGGGACTAGCGGGAGTTTATGGGAGACCCAGTACTTC
- | - | TRBJ1-4 | TRBV27 | CASSTRGGADEKLFF | TGTGCCAGCAGTACCCGAGGGGGGGCGGATGAAAAACTGTTTTTT
- | - | TRBJ1-2 | TRBV29-1 | CSVEDLGADYGYTF | TGCAGCGTTGAAGATCTGGGGGCTGACTATGGCTACACCTTC